This T cell receptor beta chain was retrieved from a study of low-dose radiotherapy and immunotherapy resistance in tumors. Overall study context: Cohort 1 patients were irradiated with 0.5 Gy fractions every 2 weeks to 6.5 Gy total. The regimen for patients comprised intravenous nivolumab 240 mg every two weeks plus intravenous ipilimumab 1 mg/kg every six weeks. Once cycle 1 day 1 began, patients took oral aspirin 300 mg daily for four cycles.

The germline V and J ends were trimmed by 11 bases and 6 bases, with 19 bases remaining between them. Germline values: CDR1 SGHAT, CDR2 FQNNGV. This CDR3 region has 14 residues. With TRAV- and TRBV-specific primers, first-strand cDNA was made, covering the alpha and beta chains. PCR amplification of the TCRs was performed with Phusion for 20 PCR cycles, and it relied on a constant-region primer together with a V-primer adapter. From the reads, TCRdb called clonotypes with MiXCR, one entry per CDR3 protein. The sample gives around 36,000 distinct CDR3 sequences, around a third of which show up once; around 3.5% is in the top ten. This clonotype was seen many times. The time point: before trial treatment.

The origin of this receptor is a male donor with gallbladder cancer. The specimen comprised PBMCs, sampled before treatment. This rearrangement joins TRBV11-2 to TRBJ2-2; D possibly matches TRBD1 or TRBD2 (6 bases each). The CDR3 bases are TGTGCCCTTTCAAACAGGGAGGCGGCCGGGGAGCTGTTTTTT. Protein product: CALSNREAAGELFF.